This TCR beta chain was captured by sequencing in a study of CD8+ T cells in alopecia areata. Study-level information: A regimen of oral tofacitinib, 5 to 10 mg twice daily, was given to treated patients. Tofacitinib therapy took 6 to 18 months; 6 months off drug came after. Findings and limits, study-wide: Lesional scalp displayed greater clonality than normal scalp, most notably in alopecia totalis/universalis.

Following extraction, RNA underwent reverse transcription to cDNA, which served as the sequencing template. TCRdb's copy holds only in-frame clones and misses some; the assay was immunoSEQ multiplex PCR. The sample records 180,000 or so clones, around 63% being singletons. The sorting of PBMCs gave CD4+ and CD8+ T cells. This clone appeared once. Its target is not known. The sample consisted of CD4+ T cells sorted from blood, taken at week 0. The sequence derives from a human donor with alopecia areata.

As DNA, the CDR3 is TGTGCCTGGAGCGGTTTGGGGGGAGTGGACGAGCAGTACTTC. Translating gives CAWSGLGGVDEQYF. The J gene is TRBJ2-7, the V gene TRBV30; a possible D gene is TRBD2 (6 bases). Germline CDR1 and CDR2: GTSNPN and SVGIG (reference sequence). The CDR3 sequence is 14 residues long. The germline V and J ends were trimmed by 3 bases and 5 bases, with 17 bases remaining between them.